This T cell receptor (beta chain) came from a study of identical twins. Healthy Caucasians provided all donations. V shed 7 bases and J 4 bases; nucleotides not matched to a gene: 7. Looked up from germline, CDR1 is SQVTM and CDR2 is ANQGSEA. The CDR3 runs to 13 residues. TCRdb re-analysed the 5' RACE reads in MiXCR, keeping a single row per CDR3 protein. In the table there are 400,000 to 550,000 distinct CDR3 sequences, approximately 24% of which are singletons. The data were also submitted as part of a second study, on T cells expressing NK-cell markers. That work states: It was from sorted CD3+CD56+NKG2C+, CD3+CD56+NKG2C- and CD3+CD56-NKG2C+ T cells that TCR beta repertoires came. Once again these clonotypes came out on top in the CD3+CD56-NKG2C+ fraction of several donors.

The J gene is TRBJ2-7, the V gene TRBV29-1; 10 positions match TRBD1. This sequence originates from a woman aged 18-29 years in good health. The material sequenced was CD4+ T cells sorted from blood. DNA for the CDR3: TGCAGCGCTGGACAGGGGGAAACATACGAGCAGTACTTC. This translates into CSAGQGETYEQYF.